The rows below give T cell receptor beta chains drawn from one sample of a study of T cells in Graves' hyperthyroidism and ophthalmopathy. TCRdb re-called the multiplex PCR reads with MiXCR, one entry per CDR3 protein. The sample contains 550,000 to 600,000 distinct CDR3 sequences, about a sixth of which appear only once. The sample consisted of blood. The receptor source for this set is a woman younger than 35 with Graves' hyperthyroidism. Both conserved end residues are part of each CDR3. A D gene is named only where the DNA matches it firmly. Size is stated for part of the rows, as once, few or many counts, or as a class when the clone is expanded.

16	TRBV5-1	NA	TRBJ2-7	NA	CASSPGLTPDPYEQYF	TGCGCCAGCAGCCCCGGACTTACCCCCGACCCCTACGAGCAGTACTTC
14	TRBV7-2	NA	TRBJ2-3	NA	CASRNDPRGDTQYF	TGTGCCAGCAGAAATGACCCAAGGGGGGATACGCAGTATTTT
12	TRBV20-1	NA	TRBJ1-6	many	CSARVNETPLHF	TGCAGTGCTAGAGTGAATGAAACACCCCTCCACTTT
15	TRBV10-2	TRBD1	TRBJ1-4	many	CASSESDRGGEKLFF	TGCGCCAGCAGTGAGTCGGACAGGGGTGGCGAAAAACTGTTTTTT
13	TRBV15	NA	TRBJ2-2	NA	CATSTGNTGELFF	TGTGCCACCAGCACGGGTAACACCGGGGAGCTGTTTTTT
15	TRBV7-2	NA	TRBJ1-4	many	CASSLELGTNEKLFF	TGTGCCAGCAGCTTAGAACTGGGAACTAATGAAAAACTGTTTTTT
13	TRBV15	NA	TRBJ1-6	NA	CATSGWDNSPLHF	TGTGCCACCAGCGGCTGGGACAATTCACCCCTCCACTTT
12	TRBV7-2	NA	TRBJ1-1	many	CASSSYQGQAFF	TGTGCCAGCAGCTCATATCAGGGGCAGGCTTTCTTT
14	TRBV10-2	NA	TRBJ1-5	once	CASSESGGGQPQHF	TGCGCCAGCAGTGAGTCTGGGGGAGGACAGCCCCAGCATTTT
15	TRBV18	NA	TRBJ2-7	NA	CASSPPGLKIYEQYF	TGTGCCAGCTCACCACCGGGACTCAAAATATACGAGCAGTACTTC
15	TRBV20-1	TRBD2	TRBJ2-4	few	CSAGAGALAKNIQYF	TGCAGTGCTGGAGCGGGGGCCCTAGCCAAAAACATTCAGTACTTC
13	TRBV6-1	NA	TRBJ1-1	many	CASSTEDSAEAFF	TGTGCCAGCAGTACTGAGGACTCCGCTGAAGCTTTCTTT
14	TRBV6-4	NA	TRBJ2-3	many	CASSQLPHTDTQYF	TGTGCCAGCAGCCAACTTCCTCACACAGATACGCAGTATTTT
14	TRBV6-1	NA	TRBJ1-4	NA	CASRPGPTNEKLFF	TGTGCCAGCCGGCCAGGGCCAACTAATGAAAAACTGTTTTTT
13	TRBV10-1	NA	TRBJ1-1	NA	CASSVDISSEAFF	TGCGCCAGCAGTGTGGACATTTCCTCTGAAGCTTTCTTT
15	TRBV4-2	TRBD1	TRBJ2-1	few	CASSQDWDRGNEQFF	TGTGCCAGCAGCCAAGACTGGGACAGGGGAAATGAGCAGTTCTTC
13	TRBV30	NA	TRBJ2-2	NA	CAWTGANTGELFF	TGTGCCTGGACAGGGGCAAACACCGGGGAGCTGTTTTTT
12	TRBV20-1	NA	TRBJ2-7	NA	CSARERDSVFGF	TGCAGTGCTAGAGAGAGGGACTCTGTTTTCGGCTTC
15	TRBV28	NA	TRBJ1-5	few	CASTETPPRGDTQHF	TGTGCCAGCACCGAAACTCCGCCGAGGGGTGATACGCAGCATTTT
14	TRBV27	NA	TRBJ1-2	NA	CASSLSGTPYGYTF	TGTGCCAGCAGTTTATCCGGGACACCATATGGCTACACCTTC
16	TRBV4-3	NA	TRBJ2-7	few	CASSRGTGTNSYEQYF	TGCGCCAGCAGCCGGGGAACCGGGACGAACTCCTACGAGCAGTACTTC
12	TRBV7-2	NA	TRBJ2-1	many	CASSLGSDEQFF	TGTGCCAGCAGCTTAGGGTCGGATGAGCAGTTCTTC
14	TRBV28	TRBD2	TRBJ2-1	many	CASRKGLAGTEQFF	TGTGCCAGCAGGAAAGGACTAGCGGGAACTGAGCAGTTCTTC
14	TRBV5-1	NA	TRBJ2-7	many	CASSLAGWAYEQYF	TGCGCCAGCAGCTTGGCCGGGTGGGCCTACGAGCAGTACTTC
15	TRBV4-3	NA	TRBJ1-2	few	CASSPGSGLAYGYTF	TGCGCCAGCAGCCCAGGGTCCGGGCTGGCATATGGCTACACCTTC
15	TRBV12-3/TRBV12-4	TRBD2	TRBJ2-5	many	CASRWTSGGEETQYF	TGTGCCAGCAGATGGACTAGCGGGGGAGAAGAGACCCAGTACTTC
12	TRBV5-1	TRBD2	TRBJ2-7	many	CASNGSGDEQYF	TGCGCCAGCAATGGCAGCGGGGACGAGCAGTACTTC
16	TRBV6-1	NA	TRBJ1-6	NA	CASLREESSYNSPLHF	TGTGCCAGTTTGAGGGAGGAGAGCTCCTATAATTCACCCCTCCACTTT
17	TRBV28	TRBD2	TRBJ2-7	many	CASSLDPSGRVSYEQYF	TGTGCCAGCAGTTTAGACCCTAGCGGGAGGGTCTCGTACGAGCAGTACTTC
17	TRBV19	NA	TRBJ1-1	many	CASSIVVWGRGGTEAFF	TGTGCCAGTAGTATAGTTGTGTGGGGCAGGGGCGGCACTGAAGCTTTCTTT
15	TRBV12-3/TRBV12-4	TRBD2	TRBJ2-1	many	CASTRGLADYNEQFF	TGTGCCAGCACTAGGGGACTAGCGGATTACAATGAGCAGTTCTTC
15	TRBV3-1	TRBD1	TRBJ1-5	NA	CASSPGTGVGQPQHF	TGTGCCAGCAGCCCAGGGACAGGGGTTGGCCAGCCCCAGCATTTT
17	TRBV20-1	TRBD2	TRBJ2-5	many	CSARDLVAGAFEETQYF	TGCAGTGCTAGAGATCTCGTAGCGGGAGCTTTCGAAGAGACCCAGTACTTC
15	TRBV29-1	TRBD1	TRBJ2-1	many	CSVADGTVTNNEQFF	TGCAGCGTTGCGGACGGGACAGTGACTAACAATGAGCAGTTCTTC
14	TRBV12-3/TRBV12-4	TRBD1	TRBJ1-1	NA	CASSPGGRDAEAFF	TGTGCCAGCAGTCCAGGGGGCAGAGACGCTGAAGCTTTCTTT
14	TRBV30	NA	TRBJ2-7	few	CAWSDGGSGYEQYF	TGTGCCTGGAGTGATGGCGGATCCGGGTACGAGCAGTACTTC
17	TRBV29-1	TRBD2	TRBJ2-1	NA	CSVWAMGLVSSYNKQFF	TGCAGCGTTTGGGCGATGGGACTAGTCAGCTCCTACAATAAGCAGTTCTTC
17	TRBV7-6	NA	TRBJ1-5	few	CASSLVPPGVSNQPQHF	TGTGCCAGCAGCTTAGTCCCTCCAGGGGTTAGCAATCAGCCCCAGCATTTT